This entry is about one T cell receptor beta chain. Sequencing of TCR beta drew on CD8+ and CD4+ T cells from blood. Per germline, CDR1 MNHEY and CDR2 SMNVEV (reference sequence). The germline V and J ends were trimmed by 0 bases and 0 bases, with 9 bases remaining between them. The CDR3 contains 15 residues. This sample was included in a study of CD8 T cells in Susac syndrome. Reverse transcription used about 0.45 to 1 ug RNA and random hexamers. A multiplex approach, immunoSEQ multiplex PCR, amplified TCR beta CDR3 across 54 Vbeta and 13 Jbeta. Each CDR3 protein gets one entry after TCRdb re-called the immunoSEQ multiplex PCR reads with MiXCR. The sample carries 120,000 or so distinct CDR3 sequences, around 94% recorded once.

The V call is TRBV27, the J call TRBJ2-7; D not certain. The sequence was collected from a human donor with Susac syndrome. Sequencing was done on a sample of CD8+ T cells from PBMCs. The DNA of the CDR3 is TGTGCCAGCAGTTTATCGGTAGGGTTCTCCTACGAGCAGTACTTC. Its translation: CASSLSVGFSYEQYF.